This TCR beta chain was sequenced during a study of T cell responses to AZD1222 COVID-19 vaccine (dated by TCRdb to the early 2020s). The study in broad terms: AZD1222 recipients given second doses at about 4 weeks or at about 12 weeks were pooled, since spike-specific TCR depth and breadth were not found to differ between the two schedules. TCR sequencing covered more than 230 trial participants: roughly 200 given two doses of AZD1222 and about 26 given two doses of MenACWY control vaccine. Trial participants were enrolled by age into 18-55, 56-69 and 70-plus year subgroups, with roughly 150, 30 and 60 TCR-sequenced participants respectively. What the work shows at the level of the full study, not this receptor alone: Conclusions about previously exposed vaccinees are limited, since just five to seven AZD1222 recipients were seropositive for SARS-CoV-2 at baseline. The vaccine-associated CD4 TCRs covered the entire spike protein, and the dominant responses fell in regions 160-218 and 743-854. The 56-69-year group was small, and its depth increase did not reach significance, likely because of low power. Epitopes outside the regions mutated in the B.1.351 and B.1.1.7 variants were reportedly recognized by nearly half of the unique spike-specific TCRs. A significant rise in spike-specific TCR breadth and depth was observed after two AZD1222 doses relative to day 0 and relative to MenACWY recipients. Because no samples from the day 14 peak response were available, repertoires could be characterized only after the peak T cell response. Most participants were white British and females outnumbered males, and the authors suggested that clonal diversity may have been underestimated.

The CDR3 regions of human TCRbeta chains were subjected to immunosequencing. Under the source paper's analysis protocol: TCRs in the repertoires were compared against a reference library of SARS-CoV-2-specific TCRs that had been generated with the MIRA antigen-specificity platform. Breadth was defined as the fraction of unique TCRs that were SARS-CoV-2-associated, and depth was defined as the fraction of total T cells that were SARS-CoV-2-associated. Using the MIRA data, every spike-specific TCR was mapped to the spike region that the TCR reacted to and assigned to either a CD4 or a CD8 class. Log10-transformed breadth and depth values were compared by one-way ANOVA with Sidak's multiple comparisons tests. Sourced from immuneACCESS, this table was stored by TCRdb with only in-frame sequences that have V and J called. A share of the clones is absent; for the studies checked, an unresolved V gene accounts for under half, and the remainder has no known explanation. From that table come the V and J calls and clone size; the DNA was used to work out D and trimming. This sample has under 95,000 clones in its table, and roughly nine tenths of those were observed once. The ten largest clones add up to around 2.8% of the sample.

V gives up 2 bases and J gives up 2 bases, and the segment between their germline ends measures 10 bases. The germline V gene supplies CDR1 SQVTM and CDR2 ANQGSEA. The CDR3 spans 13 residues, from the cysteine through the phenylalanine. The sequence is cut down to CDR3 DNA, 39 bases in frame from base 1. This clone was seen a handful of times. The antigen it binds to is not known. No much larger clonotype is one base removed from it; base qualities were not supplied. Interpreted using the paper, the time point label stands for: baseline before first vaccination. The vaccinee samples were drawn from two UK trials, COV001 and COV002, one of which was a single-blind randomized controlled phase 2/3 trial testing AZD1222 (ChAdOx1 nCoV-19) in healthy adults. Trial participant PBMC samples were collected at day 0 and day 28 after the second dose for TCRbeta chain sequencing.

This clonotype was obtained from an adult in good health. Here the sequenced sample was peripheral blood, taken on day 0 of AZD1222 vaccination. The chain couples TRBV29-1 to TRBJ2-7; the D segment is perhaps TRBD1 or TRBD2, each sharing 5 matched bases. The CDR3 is CSVEQGVPYEQYF. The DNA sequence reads TGCAGCGTTGAACAGGGAGTACCCTACGAGCAGTACTTC.